This is a list of T cell receptor beta chains from one sample in a study of molecular identifiers for immune sequencing clone quantification. TCRdb re-called the PCR reads with MiXCR, one entry per CDR3 protein. Of 8,500 to 11,000 distinct CDR3 sequences in the sample, 15% to 20% were seen once. Material for sequencing was naive CD8+ T cells from blood, with Jurkat cell RNA spiked in. The source of these receptors is a human donor in good health. Some libraries in this study had Jurkat cell RNA spiked in. CDR3s include the opening cysteine and the closing phenylalanine or tryptophan. The D gene is left open where the match is weak. Clone sizes are given selectively: once, few, many, or a class where the clone is expanded.

clone_size | cdr3_length | j_call | v_call | d_call | cdr3_nt | cdr3_aa
. | 16 | TRBJ2-1 | TRBV28 | TRBD2 | TGTGCCAGCAGAGACCTCGGGGGGAGCCCCTACAATGAGCAGTTCTTC | CASRDLGGSPYNEQFF
medium-sized | 17 | TRBJ1-5 | TRBV28 | . | TGTGCCAGCAGTTTTTTAGTGGAAGGGGAAGGGGGTCAGCCCCAGCATTTT | CASSFLVEGEGGQPQHF
many | 14 | TRBJ2-5 | TRBV14 | . | TGTGCCAGCAGCCCTTTTTCCGGGTTCGAGACCCAGTACTTC | CASSPFSGFETQYF
medium-sized | 16 | TRBJ2-2 | TRBV29-1 | . | TGCAGCGTTGAAGATGACAACTACTCGAACACCGGGGAGCTGTTTTTT | CSVEDDNYSNTGELFF
many | 17 | TRBJ1-1 | TRBV14 | . | TGTGCCAGCAGCCAAGCGGACCCCCCTATTGGGCACACTGAAGCTTTCTTT | CASSQADPPIGHTEAFF
. | 16 | TRBJ1-6 | TRBV12-3/TRBV12-4 | . | TGTGCCAGCAGTTTAGTGGGAGGGATCCGAAATTCACCCCTCCACTTT | CASSLVGGIRNSPLHF
medium-sized | 16 | TRBJ2-1 | TRBV4-1 | TRBD2 | TGCGCCAGCAGTCGGACTAGCGGGAATACCTACAATGAGCAGTTCTTC | CASSRTSGNTYNEQFF
many | 14 | TRBJ2-3 | TRBV28 | . | TGTGCCACTACCCCGGTGGGGTACTCAGATACGCAGTATTTT | CATTPVGYSDTQYF
few | 14 | TRBJ2-2 | TRBV12-3/TRBV12-4 | . | TGTGCCAGCACGAGGGGCCTGAGCACCGGGGAGCTGTTTTTT | CASTRGLSTGELFF
. | 15 | TRBJ2-7 | TRBV7-2 | TRBD2 | TGTGCCAGCAGTTACCGACTAGCGGGGACCTACGGGCAGTACTTC | CASSYRLAGTYGQYF
. | 15 | TRBJ2-5 | TRBV7-7 | TRBD2 | TGTGCCAGCAGCTTAGAAACTAGCGGGAGTGAGACCCAGTACTTC | CASSLETSGSETQYF
many | 14 | TRBJ2-2 | TRBV27 | . | TGTGCCAGCAGTATGTTTCCGAACACCGGGGAGCTGTTTTTT | CASSMFPNTGELFF
medium-sized | 16 | TRBJ1-6 | TRBV14 | . | TGTGCCAGCAGCCAAGAATCAGGGTTTAGTAATTCACCCCTCCACTTT | CASSQESGFSNSPLHF
many | 15 | TRBJ2-5 | TRBV27 | . | TGTGCCAGCAGTAACCAACAGACGTCCGTGGAGACCCAGTACTTC | CASSNQQTSVETQYF
. | 13 | TRBJ2-7 | TRBV5-4 | . | TGTGCCAGCAGCTTGGGGGGGCGGGCCGAGCAGTACTTC | CASSLGGRAEQYF
medium-sized | 14 | TRBJ2-7 | TRBV4-1 | . | TGCGCCAGCAGCCAAGACCCTACAGCTTACGAGCAGTACTTC | CASSQDPTAYEQYF
. | 12 | TRBJ1-5 | TRBV11-2 | . | TGTGCCAGCAGCCCTTACTTGGATACGCAGCATTTT | CASSPYLDTQHF
many | 15 | TRBJ1-5 | TRBV5-1 | . | TGCGCCAGCAGCTTGGGAGGGAAGACGAATCAGCCCCAGCATTTT | CASSLGGKTNQPQHF
. | 13 | TRBJ2-1 | TRBV4-1 | . | TGCGCCAGCAGCCGGGTCTCCTACAATGAGCAGTTCTTC | CASSRVSYNEQFF
many | 15 | TRBJ2-5 | TRBV6-2/TRBV6-3 | TRBD2 | TGTGCCAGCAGTAGACTAGCGGGAGTTCTCGAGACCCAGTACTTC | CASSRLAGVLETQYF
. | 13 | TRBJ1-5 | TRBV5-6 | . | TGTGCCAGCAGCCCCGCGGGCAATCAGCCCCAGCATTTT | CASSPAGNQPQHF
many | 13 | TRBJ2-3 | TRBV4-1 | . | TGCGCCAGCAGCCAACTAGGGTTAGATACGCAGTATTTT | CASSQLGLDTQYF
many | 13 | TRBJ2-5 | TRBV27 | . | TGTGCCAGCAGTTTATTAGGGCAAGAGACCCAGTACTTC | CASSLLGQETQYF
medium-sized | 16 | TRBJ2-5 | TRBV7-9 | . | TGTGCCAGCAGCTCCCGCAGCGGGCGAAACCAAGAGACCCAGTACTTC | CASSSRSGRNQETQYF
. | 18 | TRBJ2-7 | TRBV4-2 | TRBD2 | TGTGCCAGCAGCCAAGATTCGGGACTAGTGGCAACTCAGAGCGAGCAGTACTTC | CASSQDSGLVATQSEQYF
few | 15 | TRBJ2-7 | TRBV19 | . | TGTGCCAGTAGTGTCATTTATGACGGAGCCTACGAGCAGTACTTC | CASSVIYDGAYEQYF
few | 17 | TRBJ2-2 | TRBV7-9 | TRBD2 | TGTGCCAGCACTGCAACCCTAGCGGGCGACGACACCGGGGAGCTGTTTTTT | CASTATLAGDDTGELFF
many | 18 | TRBJ2-5 | TRBV11-2 | TRBD2 | TGTGCCAGCAGCCCCGGCGGTTTCAGCGGGAGATTCGAGGAGACCCAGTACTTC | CASSPGGFSGRFEETQYF
. | 15 | TRBJ2-7 | TRBV27 | . | TGTGCCAGCAGTTTATCTCCGGGAGAGATATACGAGCAGTACTTC | CASSLSPGEIYEQYF
many | 14 | TRBJ1-1 | TRBV12-3/TRBV12-4 | . | TGTGCCAGCACCCTGTTGGGGGCGGGGACTGAAGCTTTCTTT | CASTLLGAGTEAFF
many | 13 | TRBJ2-5 | TRBV28 | . | TGTGCCAGCAGTTATGGGCTGCAAGAGACCCAGTACTTC | CASSYGLQETQYF